This entry concerns a single T cell receptor beta chain. What this receptor recognizes is not known. No per-base quality is available; no much larger clone lies one base away. The data derive from a study of blood T cell repertoires in COVID-19 (TCRdb year 2020). Background on the whole study: Samples from collaborators originated in the United States, Italy and Spain and spanned both the acute and convalescent phases of COVID-19. The material from the prospective study consisted of cDNA or gDNA derived from T cells, B-cell-depleted T cells, or PBMCs. The dataset comprised deeply sampled blood TCRbeta repertoires from subjects exposed to, actively infected with, or recovered from COVID-19. The repertoires were released in a freely available public database meant as a resource for research on the immune response to SARS-CoV-2. The samples were drawn from two sources: the first 160 participants of the ongoing ImmuneRACE study, and 950 to 1,500 subjects contributed by 6 global collaborators. The sample metadata nearly always contained a de-identified subject ID, COVID-19 status, age in years and sex. Where available, HLA class I and class II types were taken from metadata supplied by the sample provider and were not determined by assay-based typing.

TCRbeta CDR3 regions were amplified from genomic DNA using the immunoSEQ Assay, a bias-controlled multiplex PCR. On the authors' methods: Nucleated cell counts per sample were estimated from amplification of reference gene primers within the assay. To quantify the absolute abundance of each unique TCRbeta CDR3 rearrangement, sequence reads were collapsed and filtered. Productive Simpson clonality was computed per sample as the square root of Simpson's diversity index over productive rearrangements. TCRdb's version of the immuneACCESS table is confined to in-frame rearrangements and falls short of the full clone set. An unresolved V gene accounts for under half of the shortfall where checked; the remainder is of unknown origin. V and J calls and clone size are copied from that table; D and trimming were computed from the DNA. This sample has around 260,000 clones in its table, and roughly 88% of those were observed once. The ten largest account for more than 8.5% of the sample.

One collaborating source in Seattle enrolled patients during active infection and followed them longitudinally through the course of disease. The collaborating institutions used their own protocols to collect whole blood in K2EDTA tubes. For TCRbeta analysis, collaborators shipped samples in one of three forms: frozen whole blood, isolated PBMCs, or DNA extracted from either of those sample types. Trimming takes 4 bases from V and 2 bases from J, and the germline ends sit 11 bases apart. Sequences LGHDT (CDR1) and YNNKEL (CDR2) are obtained from the germline V gene (reference sequence). The CDR3 holds 14 amino acids from the cysteine to the phenylalanine. Just CDR3 DNA is preserved here, 42 bases in frame from base 1. The full study reports these points: Clinical and demographic metadata were provided uncurated, with the amount varying by source and participant.

The rearranged chain carries TRBV3-1 (or the pseudogene TRBV3-2) and TRBJ1-1, with an unclear D gene assignment. The receptor was derived from a woman aged 70-85 years with COVID-19, enrolled during active disease. The specimen sequenced was peripheral blood. The CDR3 protein is CASSRGGLNTEAFF. The nucleotide sequence reads TGTGCCAGCAGCCGGGGAGGGCTAAACACTGAAGCTTTCTTT.